Below are 2 T cell receptor beta chains sequenced from a single sample in a study of a mutant IDH1 vaccine in newly diagnosed glioma. Specified time point: week 47, end of study. Each dose of the vaccine consisted of 300 ug of mutant IDH1 20-mer peptide, with topical imiquimod. Method: immunoSEQ multiplex PCR; TCRdb's copy keeps in-frame clones and lacks some. The sample lists over 80,000 clones, over 75% seen once, with approximately 5% in the top ten. These TCRs' antigens remain unknown. Here the sequenced sample was PBMCs, taken from a glioma patient whose treatment included an IDH1 peptide vaccine. These receptors were obtained from a man between 35 and 55 years old with glioma.

The chain is built from TRBV19 and TRBJ1-5, with TRBD1 identical over 7 bases. Germline assignment: CDR1 LNHDA and CDR2 SQIVND (reference sequence). Trimming took 6 bases from V and 3 from J; bases not matched to a gene: 8. CDR3 length: 15 residues. CDR3 loop: CASRRAGQYNQPQHF. For the CDR3, the DNA is TGTGCCAGTAGGAGGGCGGGACAGTACAATCAGCCCCAGCATTTT.

This clone turned up a few times. The chain carries TRBV29-1 and TRBJ2-3; no definite D call. The CDR3 loop spans 12 amino acids. The V and J ends lost 4 bases and 4 bases respectively, with 9 bases between them. CDR1 and CDR2 from the germline V gene are SQVTM and ANQGSEA. DNA of the CDR3: TGCAGCGTTGTAAGGGTGGCAGATACGCAGTATTTT. It specifies CSVVRVADTQYF.